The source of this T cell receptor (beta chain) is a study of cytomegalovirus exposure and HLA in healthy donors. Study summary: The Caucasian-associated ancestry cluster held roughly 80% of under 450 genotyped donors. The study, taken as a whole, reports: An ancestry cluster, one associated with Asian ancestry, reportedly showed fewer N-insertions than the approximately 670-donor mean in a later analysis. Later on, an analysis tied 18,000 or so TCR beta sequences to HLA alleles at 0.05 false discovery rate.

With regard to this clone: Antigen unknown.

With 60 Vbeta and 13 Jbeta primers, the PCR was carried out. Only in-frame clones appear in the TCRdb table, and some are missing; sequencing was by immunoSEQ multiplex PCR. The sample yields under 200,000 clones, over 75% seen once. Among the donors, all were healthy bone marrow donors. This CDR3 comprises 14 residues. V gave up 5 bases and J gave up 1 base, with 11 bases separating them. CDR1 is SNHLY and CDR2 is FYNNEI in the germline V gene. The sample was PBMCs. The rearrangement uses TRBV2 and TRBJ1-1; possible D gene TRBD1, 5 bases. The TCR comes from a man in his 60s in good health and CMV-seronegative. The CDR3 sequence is CASSPGGANTEAFF. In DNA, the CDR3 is TGTGCCAGCAGTCCCGGGGGTGCGAACACTGAAGCTTTCTTT.